This TCR beta chain was captured by sequencing in a study of OX40 agonist ivuxolimab in advanced cancers. Produced via immunoSEQ multiplex PCR; TCRdb's table is partial and in-frame only. The sample records tens of thousands of clones, roughly 92% being singletons. Germline V gene lookup returns CDR1 LNHNV and CDR2 YYDKDF (reference sequence). J was trimmed by 5 bases and V by 5 bases; bases with no gene match: 7. The CDR3 has 15 amino acids. Worth noting for this clone: Its specificity is unknown.

Study observations and caveats: Clonal expansion was among the lowest in partial responders at 0.1-3.0 mg/kg, especially CD8+.

The sequence was collected from an adult with an advanced solid tumor such as melanoma, head and neck, liver or kidney cancer. The chain couples TRBV15 to TRBJ2-5; TRBD1 matches at 11 bases. Here the sequenced sample was CD4+ or CD8+ T cells sorted from blood, taken in a trial of the OX40 agonist ivuxolimab. The CDR3 sequence is CATSEGQGARETQYF. The CDR3 DNA follows: TGTGCCACCAGCGAAGGACAGGGGGCTCGGGAGACCCAGTACTTC.